The entry that follows covers one T cell receptor (beta chain) sequence. Its cognate antigen is unknown. TCRdb's copy holds only in-frame clones and misses some; the assay was immunoSEQ multiplex PCR. The sample lists about 140,000 clones, about 92% occurring once. These data are taken from a study of T cell responses to AZD1222 COVID-19 vaccine. General study points: When two AZD1222 doses had been given, Spike-specific TCR breadth and depth rose.

This CDR3 region has 16 residues. In germline, CDR1 is MRHNA, CDR2 SNTAGT. Deletions cut 5 bases from V and 0 bases from J, with 11 bases between. The source of this sequence is an adult who had recovered from COVID-19. Sequenced here: peripheral blood, sampled after recovery from COVID-19. The chain joins TRBV6-4 to TRBJ2-6; D may correspond to TRBD1 or TRBD2 (5 bases each). This CDR3 is CASSPGTGSGANVLTF. In DNA, the CDR3 is TGTGCCAGCAGTCCCGGGACGGGCTCTGGGGCCAACGTCCTGACTTTC.